Below, 14 T cell receptor beta chains from the same sample are listed, as sequenced in a study of patients and donors after allogeneic stem cell transplantation (dated by TCRdb to 2018 to 2021). The library relied on RT-PCR. The instrument given in TCRdb is NextSeq 550. TCRdb reprocessed the public reads (quality trimming at Q25 with fastp, clone calling with MiXCR) and kept in-frame beta chains. CDR3 protein sequences are deduplicated, and each keeps its most common genes and DNA. The table for this sample lists about 200,000 distinct CDR3 sequences; around 41% of them were counted only once. Jointly, the top ten make up 33% of the sample. The source material was blood, either unsorted or a sorted T cell fraction (not recorded which). These receptor sequences come from a human donor who was either an allogeneic HSCT recipient or a stem cell or donor lymphocyte infusion donor (not recorded which). It is not recorded whose cells these are; they may come from a transplant donor.

This clonotype was recorded a few times. This chain connects TRBV4-3 to TRBJ1-1, with 7 bases lining up with TRBD1. This CDR3 is 15 amino acids long. V lost 3 bases, J lost 5 bases, and 9 bases stayed unmatched. Germline V gene sequence: CDR1 LGHNA, CDR2 YSLEER. CDR3 region: CASSHSPTGRTEAFF. The CDR3 nucleotides read TGCGCCAGCAGCCACTCCCCGACAGGGCGGACTGAAGCTTTCTTT.

This clonotype was detected a few times. This chain joins TRBV5-1 and TRBJ1-1, with D possibly being TRBD1 (5 bases). The ends were cut back, 4 bases at V and 3 bases at J, with 13 bases in the middle. The length of the CDR3 is 14 residues. The germline CDR1 and CDR2 sequences are SGHRS and YFSETQ. The CDR3: CASSAGWEDTEAFF. The DNA of the CDR3 is TGCGCCAGCAGCGCAGGGTGGGAGGACACTGAAGCTTTCTTT.

The chain couples TRBV3-1 to TRBJ2-5, with D possibly being TRBD1 or TRBD2 (5 bases each). Trimming pared 1 base from V and 4 bases from J, leaving 10 bases between. CDR1 and CDR2 (germline): LGHDT, YNNKEL (reference sequence). This CDR3 has 14 amino acids. CDR3 nucleotides: TGTGCCAGCAGCCAAGGGGGCGGAGGAGAGACCCAGTACTTC. It translates to CASSQGGGGETQYF.

This clonotype came up a few times. The V and J genes are TRBV6-6 and TRBJ1-5, with a possible D match to TRBD1 (6 bases). V was cut by 6 bases and J by 5 bases, with 11 bases left in between. The germline CDR1 and CDR2 sequences are MNHNY and SVGAGI (reference sequence). The CDR3 extends over 13 amino acids. The CDR3 sequence is CASRNQGYQPQHF. The CDR3, as DNA: TGTGCCAGCAGAAATCAGGGGTATCAGCCCCAGCATTTT.

This clonotype was seen ten or more times. The rearrangement joins TRBV7-2 to TRBJ2-2, with 7 bases matching TRBD1. V lost 4 bases, J lost 3 bases, and 5 bases stayed unmatched. Germline-derived CDR1 and CDR2 are SGHTA and FQGNSA. This CDR3 has 15 residues. CDR3 nucleotides: TGTGCCAGCAGCTCCACAGGGGCGGACACCGGGGAGCTGTTTTTT. Translation: CASSSTGADTGELFF. The whole variable domain, filled in from reference TRBV7-2 and TRBJ2-2, reads GAGVSQSPSNKVTEKGKDVELRCDPISGHTALYWYRQSLGQGLEFLIYFQGNSAPDKSGLPSDRFSAERTGGSVSTLTIQRTQQEDSAVYLCASSSTGADTGELFFGEGSRLTVL.

The chain carries TRBV9 and TRBJ2-7; no clear D gene. The germline CDR1 and CDR2 sequences are SGDLS and YYNGEE. The CDR3 length is 12 residues. V lost 1 base and J lost 7, with 9 bases in between. The CDR3 region is CASSVLSGEQYF. The CDR3 DNA reads as TGTGCCAGCAGCGTACTCTCCGGGGAGCAGTACTTC.

This clonotype has just one count. The chain links TRBV7-3 to TRBJ1-5; no firm D call. This CDR3 spans 14 amino acids. V was cut by 5 bases and J by 4 bases, with 12 bases left in between. CDR1 SGHTA and CDR2 FQGTGA come from the germline V gene. The DNA of the CDR3 is TGTGCCAGCAGCGCAAAGGGCGGGAATCAGCCCCAGCATTTT. Translated, it gives CASSAKGGNQPQHF.

This clonotype was observed a few times. J is TRBJ1-1 and V is TRBV9; D might be TRBD1 (5 bases). This CDR3 is 12 amino acids long. Trimming took off 0 bases at V and 8 bases at J, with 8 bases between the two ends. Looked up from germline, CDR1 is SGDLS and CDR2 is YYNGEE. The CDR3 region has the DNA TGTGCCAGCAGCGTAGGGGGGGAAGAAGCTTTCTTT. The encoded protein is CASSVGGEEAFF.

This chain links TRBV15 with TRBJ1-1; D gene ambiguous. CDR1 and CDR2 (germline): LNHNV, YYDKDF (reference sequence). The length of the CDR3 is 13 residues. Trimming left V 3 bases short and J 10 bases short, with 15 bases between. The CDR3 region is CATSSEPETAAFF. DNA of the CDR3: TGTGCCACCAGCAGCGAACCCGAGACCGCAGCTTTCTTT.

V is TRBV4-3 and J is TRBJ1-2; TRBD1 matches 9 bases. The junction had 11 bases not matched to a gene; V was cut back by 1 base and J by 5 bases. The CDR3 loop spans 17 amino acids. CDR1 and CDR2 from the germline V gene are LGHNA and YSLEER. The CDR3 DNA sequence: TGCGCCAGCAGCCAAGTAGGGGGCCGACAGGGGGAATATGGCTACACCTTC. It is translated as CASSQVGGRQGEYGYTF.

This clonotype appeared a single time. The CDR3 is CSVDWLGVSNEQFF. The CDR3 bases are TGCAGCGTTGATTGGCTAGGGGTTAGTAATGAGCAGTTCTTC. This rearrangement joins TRBV29-1 to TRBJ2-1, with D tentatively TRBD1 (5 bases). Germline assignment: CDR1 SQVTM and CDR2 ANQGSEA. There are 14 residues in the CDR3. Trimming pared 3 bases from V and 7 bases from J, leaving 16 bases between.

In its sample, this clonotype was seen many times. The genes are TRBV5-6 and TRBJ1-4; D possibly corresponds to TRBD1 (5 bases). V lost 1 base to trimming and J lost 5 bases, with 12 bases between them. There are 15 residues in the CDR3. Germline V lookup: CDR1 SGHDT, CDR2 YYEEEE. In nucleotides, the CDR3 is TGTGCCAGCAGCTTGCGGGGGTTCCTCAATGAAAAACTGTTTTTT. It translates to CASSLRGFLNEKLFF.

V gene TRBV12-3 or TRBV12-4 combines with J gene TRBJ1-1; D unresolved. Trimming removed 3 bases from V and 7 bases from J, with 9 bases in between. The CDR3 spans 12 residues. The CDR3 reads CASSFTELEAFF. CDR3 nucleotides: TGTGCCAGCAGTTTCACGGAACTTGAAGCTTTCTTT.

This clonotype has a count of ten or more. V is TRBV12-3 or TRBV12-4 and J is TRBJ1-2, with 7 bases identical to TRBD1. The trim removed 5 bases at V and 4 bases at J, leaving 16 bases unmatched. The CDR3 covers 17 residues. The CDR3 is CASSPGGSTGQGYGYTF. The CDR3 DNA sequence: TGTGCCAGCAGTCCAGGGGGTAGCACTGGGCAGGGCTATGGCTACACCTTC.